This TCR beta chain was found in a study of cytomegalovirus exposure and HLA in healthy donors. Background on the study: From donors who were HLA-typed, an early data release held around 80 million unique TCRs.

PCR primers comprised 60 Vbeta and 13 Jbeta primers. TCRdb's table, derived via immunoSEQ multiplex PCR, lists solely in-frame clones and lacks some. The sample lists around 190,000 clones, around 84% occurring once. The germline V and J ends were trimmed by 6 bases and 4 bases, with 7 bases remaining between them. The CDR3 has 12 amino acids. CDR1 MNHNS and CDR2 SASEGT come from the germline V gene. Comment on this clone: Antigen specificity is unknown.

General study points: Cytomegalovirus-associated status was assigned to about 170 TCR beta chains. When analyzed later, the rates of TCR association showed variation by HLA locus, with DRB1 the most and HLA-C the fewest. Most CMV-associated TCR beta chains appeared HLA-restricted in a later analysis.

This TCR was recovered from a man aged 35-49 years in good health and CMV-seropositive. The rearrangement uses TRBV6-1 and TRBJ1-5, with a tentative D call TRBD1 (5 bases). The sample was PBMCs. The CDR3 region is CASSAGNQPQHF. In DNA, the CDR3 is TGTGCCAGCAGCGCAGGGAATCAGCCCCAGCATTTT.